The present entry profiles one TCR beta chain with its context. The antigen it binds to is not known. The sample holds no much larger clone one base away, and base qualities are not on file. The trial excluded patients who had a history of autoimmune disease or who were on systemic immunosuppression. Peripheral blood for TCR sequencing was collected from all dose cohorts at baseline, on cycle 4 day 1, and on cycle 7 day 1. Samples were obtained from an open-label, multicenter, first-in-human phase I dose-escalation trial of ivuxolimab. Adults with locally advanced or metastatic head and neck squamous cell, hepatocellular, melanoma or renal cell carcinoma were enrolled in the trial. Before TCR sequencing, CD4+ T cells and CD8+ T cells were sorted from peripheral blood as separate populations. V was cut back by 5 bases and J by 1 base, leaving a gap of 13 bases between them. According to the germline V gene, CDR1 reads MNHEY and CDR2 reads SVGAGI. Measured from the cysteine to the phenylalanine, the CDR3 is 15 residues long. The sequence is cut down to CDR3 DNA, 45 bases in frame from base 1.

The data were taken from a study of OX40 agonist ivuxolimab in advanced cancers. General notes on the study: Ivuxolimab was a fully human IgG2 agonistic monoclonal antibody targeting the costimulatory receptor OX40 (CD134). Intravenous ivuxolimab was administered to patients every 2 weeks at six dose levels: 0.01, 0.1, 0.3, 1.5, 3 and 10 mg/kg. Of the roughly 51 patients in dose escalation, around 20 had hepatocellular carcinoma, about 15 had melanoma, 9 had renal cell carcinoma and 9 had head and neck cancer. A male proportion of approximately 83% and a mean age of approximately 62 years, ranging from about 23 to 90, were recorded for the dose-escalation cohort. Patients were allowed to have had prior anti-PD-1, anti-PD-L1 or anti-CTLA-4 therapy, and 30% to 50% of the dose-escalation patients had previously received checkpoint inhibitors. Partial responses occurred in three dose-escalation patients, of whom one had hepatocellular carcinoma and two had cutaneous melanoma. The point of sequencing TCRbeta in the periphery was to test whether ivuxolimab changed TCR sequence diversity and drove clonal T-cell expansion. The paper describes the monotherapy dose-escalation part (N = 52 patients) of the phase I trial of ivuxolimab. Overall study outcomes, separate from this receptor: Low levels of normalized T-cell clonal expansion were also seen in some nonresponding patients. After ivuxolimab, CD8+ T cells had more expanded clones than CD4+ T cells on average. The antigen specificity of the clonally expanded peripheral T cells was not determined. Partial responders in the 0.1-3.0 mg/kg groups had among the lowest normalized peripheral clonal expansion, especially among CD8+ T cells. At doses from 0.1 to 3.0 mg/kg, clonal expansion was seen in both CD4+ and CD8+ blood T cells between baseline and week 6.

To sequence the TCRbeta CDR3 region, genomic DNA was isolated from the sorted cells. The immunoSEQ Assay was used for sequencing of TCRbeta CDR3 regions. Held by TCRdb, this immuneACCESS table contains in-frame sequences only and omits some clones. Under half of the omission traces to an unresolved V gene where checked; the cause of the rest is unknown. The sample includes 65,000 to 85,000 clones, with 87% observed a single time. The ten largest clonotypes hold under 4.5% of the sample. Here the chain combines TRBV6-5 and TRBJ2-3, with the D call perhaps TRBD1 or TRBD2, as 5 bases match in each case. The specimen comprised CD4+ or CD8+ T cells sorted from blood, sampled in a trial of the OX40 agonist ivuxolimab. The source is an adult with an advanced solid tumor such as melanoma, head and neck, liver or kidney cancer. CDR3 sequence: CASSRGGPRTDTQYF. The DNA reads TGTGCCAGCAGTAGGGGCGGGCCGCGCACAGATACGCAGTATTTT.